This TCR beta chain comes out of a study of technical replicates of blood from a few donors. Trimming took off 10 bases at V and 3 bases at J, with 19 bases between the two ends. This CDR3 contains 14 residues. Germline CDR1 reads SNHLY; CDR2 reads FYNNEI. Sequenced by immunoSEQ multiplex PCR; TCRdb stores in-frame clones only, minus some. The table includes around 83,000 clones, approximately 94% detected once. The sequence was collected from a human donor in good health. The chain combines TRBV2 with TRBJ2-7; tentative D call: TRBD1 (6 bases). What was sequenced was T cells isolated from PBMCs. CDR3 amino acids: CATKWGGGLYEQYF. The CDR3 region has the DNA TGTGCCACCAAGTGGGGTGGGGGCCTCTACGAGCAGTACTTC.